The 27 T cell receptor beta chains in this list originate from one sample, sequenced in a study of cytomegalovirus exposure and HLA in healthy donors (dated by TCRdb to between 2016 and 2019). The protocol used for the library was the immunoSEQ multiplex PCR assay. For the multiplex PCR, a mixture combining 60 forward primers for TCR Vbeta segments and 13 reverse primers for TCR Jbeta segments was used. Drawn from immuneACCESS, this table holds only the in-frame rearrangements with V and J called that TCRdb kept. Clones are partly lost; checked studies trace under half to an unresolved V gene and leave the rest unexplained. This sample comprises 87,000 or so clones, 6% to 9% of them detected only once. In total, the top ten clones hold 2.3% of the sample. The sequencing sample was made of PBMCs. All receptors come from a man aged 50-60 years in good health and CMV-seronegative.

This clone came up a few times. The CDR3 loop reads CASSSGSYTDTQYF. The DNA for the CDR3 is TGTGCCAGCAGTTCGGGGTCTTACACAGATACGCAGTATTTT. J is TRBJ2-3 and V is TRBV28, with a tentative D call TRBD2 (5 bases). Trimming took 4 bases from V and 2 from J, leaving 10 bases between them. Germline lookup yields CDR1 MDHEN and CDR2 SYDVKM. The CDR3 has 14 residues.

This clone was found a few times. This rearrangement joins TRBV18 to TRBJ2-7; TRBD2 matches 14 bases. The CDR3 length is 15 residues. Germline CDR1 is KGHSH and CDR2 is LQKENI. Trimming at V came to 3 bases and at J to 4 bases, leaving 2 bases not matched to a gene. This CDR3 reads CASSPGTSGSYEQYF. In DNA form, the CDR3 reads TGTGCCAGCTCACCGGGGACTAGCGGGAGTTACGAGCAGTACTTC.

This clone was seen only once. The rearrangement links TRBV7-2 to TRBJ1-6; 8 nucleotides agree with TRBD1. V dropped 1 base and J dropped 6; count of bases not matched to a gene: 2. The CDR3 is made up of 15 amino acids. Germline V gene sequence: CDR1 SGHTA, CDR2 FQGNSA. The CDR3 loop is CASSLGDRFNSPLHF. CDR3 nucleotide sequence: TGTGCCAGCAGCTTAGGGGACAGGTTTAATTCACCCCTCCACTTT.

The V and J genes are TRBV5-1 and TRBJ2-3; D not certain. CDR1 SGHRS and CDR2 YFSETQ come from the germline V gene. Trimming shortened V by 3 bases and J by 2 bases, and 4 bases separated the two germline ends. The CDR3 totals 12 residues. The CDR3 here is CASSSSTDTQYF. CDR3 in DNA: TGCGCCAGCAGCTCTTCCACAGATACGCAGTATTTT.

This clone has more than one count but fewer than ten. The chain couples TRBV2 to TRBJ2-1; 7 bases are shared with TRBD1. CDR3 length equals 13 residues. CDR1 is SNHLY and CDR2 is FYNNEI in the germline V gene. V was pared by 2 bases and J by 12 bases, with 7 bases of the junction left unmatched. The CDR3 sequence is CASSETLRQGQFF. CDR3 nucleotide sequence: TGTGCCAGCAGTGAAACGTTGAGACAGGGGCAGTTCTTC. The whole variable domain, filled in from reference TRBV2 and TRBJ2-1, reads EPEVTQTPSHQVTQMGQEVILRCVPISNHLYFYWYRQILGQKVEFLVSFYNNEISEKSEIFDDQFSVERPDGSNFTLKIRSTKLEDSAMYFCASSETLRQGQFFGPGTRLTVL.

This clone was seen more than once but under ten times. The CDR3 DNA reads TGTGCCAGCAGTTACAAAGGGGTAGGGGGCGGTGGGCAGTTCTTC. As protein: CASSYKGVGGGGQFF. The V gene is TRBV6-5, the J gene TRBJ2-1; 7 bases are shared with TRBD1. From germline, CDR1 is MNHEY and CDR2 SVGAGI. This CDR3 is 15 amino acids long. V lost 2 bases and J lost 12; bases outside the gene matches: 13.

V and J are TRBV23-1 and TRBJ1-5; TRBD1 matches 7 bases. TRBV23-1 is recorded as an ORF, its role being uncertain. The CDR3 runs to 18 residues. Trimming removed 3 bases from V and 4 bases from J; junction bases left unmatched: 15. In DNA, the CDR3 is TGCGCCAGCAGTCACCGGAGATGTCAGGGGGTCGCTAATCAGCCCCAGCATTTT. Protein product: CASSHRRCQGVANQPQHF.

The gene calls are TRBV4-3 and TRBJ1-2; D is ambiguous. V was clipped by 0 bases and J by 4 bases, with 9 bases between them. The CDR3 is 14 residues long. Per germline, CDR1 LGHNA and CDR2 YSLEER. The CDR3 reads CASSQDMAGYGYTF. The CDR3 DNA reads TGCGCCAGCAGCCAAGATATGGCAGGCTATGGCTACACCTTC.

The V call is TRBV27, the J call TRBJ2-7; 8 bases match TRBD1. Germline values: CDR1 MNHEY, CDR2 SMNVEV (reference sequence). V lost 3 bases and J lost 5; bases outside the gene matches: 6. There are 14 residues in the CDR3. CDR3 amino acids: CASSFRGPENEQYF. The CDR3 DNA sequence: TGTGCCAGCAGTTTCAGGGGGCCAGAGAACGAGCAGTACTTC.

The chain is built from TRBV27 and TRBJ2-7; TRBD1 might be the D (6 bases). The CDR3 is made up of 15 amino acids. The V end was cut by 5 bases, the J end by 2 bases, with 16 bases between. Per germline, CDR1 MNHEY and CDR2 SMNVEV (reference sequence). CDR3 sequence reads: CASSTYRARPYEQYF. DNA for the CDR3: TGTGCCAGCAGTACCTACAGGGCGCGGCCCTACGAGCAGTACTTC.

This clone came up a few times. The chain links TRBV5-4 to TRBJ2-3, with a possible D match to TRBD2 (6 bases). Looked up from germline, CDR1 is SGHNT and CDR2 is YYREEE (reference sequence). CDR3 length: 16 amino acids. Between the trimmed V and J ends, which lost 0 bases and 4 bases, there was a span of 15 bases. The CDR3 region is CASSLDARGGADTQYF. The CDR3 DNA sequence: TGTGCCAGCAGCTTGGATGCTCGCGGAGGGGCAGATACGCAGTATTTT.

The chain recombines TRBV9 with TRBJ2-3; possibly TRBD2 for D (5 bases). Trimming removed 6 bases from V and 6 bases from J, with 17 bases in between. Germline loops: CDR1 SGDLS, CDR2 YYNGEE. This CDR3 comprises 14 residues. The CDR3 nucleotides are TGTGCCAGCACCAGGACTCTTAAGGTGGATACGCAGTATTTT. It codes for CASTRTLKVDTQYF.

This clone was picked up a small number of times. Here the CDR3 reads CASSVDSGVDGYTF. As DNA, the CDR3 is TGTGCCAGCAGTGTTGATTCAGGGGTAGACGGCTACACCTTC. The chain joins TRBV6-1 to TRBJ1-2; perhaps TRBD1 as D (6 bases). Trimming pared 4 bases from V and 8 bases from J, leaving 17 bases between. In germline, CDR1 is MNHNS, CDR2 SASEGT. The CDR3 is made up of 14 amino acids.

This clone has only a few counts. The rearrangement joins TRBV19 to TRBJ1-2; TRBD1 aligns across 11 bases. There are 15 residues in the CDR3. CDR1 and CDR2 from the germline V gene are LNHDA and SQIVND (reference sequence). V was clipped by 8 bases and J by 0 bases; unmatched bases: 5. The CDR3 DNA is TGTGCCAGTCTTCCGGGACAGGGGGCTAACTATGGCTACACCTTC. It is translated as CASLPGQGANYGYTF.

This chain links TRBV28 with TRBJ2-3, with D possibly TRBD2 on 6 matching bases. The germline V gene encodes CDR1 MDHEN and CDR2 SYDVKM. The CDR3 runs to 15 residues. The germline V and J ends were trimmed by 6 bases and 6 bases, with 19 bases remaining between them. This CDR3 is CASSPRWGGLDTQYF. The CDR3, as DNA: TGTGCCAGCAGCCCCAGGTGGGGAGGATTGGATACGCAGTATTTT.

This clone was seen a few times. The chain joins TRBV12-1 to TRBJ2-4; TRBD1 was called by the table and not checked on the DNA. TRBV12-1 is reported as a pseudogene. The CDR3 consists of 14 residues. CDR3 nucleotides: TGTGCCAGCAGACTCCTTCGACAGGGCGACATTCAGTACTTC. It translates to CASRLLRQGDIQYF.

The chain recombines TRBV5-6 with TRBJ1-4; 8 nucleotides align to TRBD1. Germline values: CDR1 SGHDT, CDR2 YYEEEE. Trimming at V came to 2 bases and at J to 7 bases, leaving 4 bases not matched to a gene. This CDR3 is built from 14 residues. CDR3 loop: CASSFRGPGEKLFF. DNA of the CDR3: TGTGCCAGCAGCTTCAGGGGGCCGGGTGAAAAACTGTTTTTT.

The rearrangement links TRBV5-1 to TRBJ2-7, with a weak D call TRBD2 (5 bases). Trimming took 4 bases from V and 2 from J, leaving 16 bases between them. This CDR3 comprises 15 residues. The germline CDR1 and CDR2 sequences are SGHRS and YFSETQ. CDR3 DNA: TGCGCCAGCAGCCTCTCGGGGAAAGGGCCCTACGAGCAGTACTTC. It yields the protein CASSLSGKGPYEQYF. Variable domain in full (rest from reference TRBV5-1 and TRBJ2-7): KAGVTQTPRYLIKTRGQQVTLSCSPISGHRSVSWYQQTPGQGLQFLFEYFSETQRNKGNFPGRFSGRQFSNSRSEMNVSTLELGDSALYLCASSLSGKGPYEQYFGPGTRLTVT.

This clone was found a few times. The chain employs TRBV4-2 and TRBJ2-1, with TRBD2 matching 9 bases. V gave up 4 bases and J gave up 3 bases; unmatched junction bases: 4. The CDR3 spans 15 residues. Germline CDR1 reads LGHNA; CDR2 reads YNFKEQ. The CDR3 loop is CASSLAGENYNEQFF. In DNA, the CDR3 is TGTGCCAGCAGCCTAGCGGGAGAGAACTACAATGAGCAGTTCTTC.

This clone has only one observation. The rearrangement joins TRBV5-1 to TRBJ2-7; D is possibly TRBD2 (6 bases). This CDR3 region has 18 residues. Looked up from germline, CDR1 is SGHRS and CDR2 is YFSETQ. V shed 0 bases and J shed 5 bases, with 24 bases lying between them. CDR3 amino acids: CASSLGGVWGRVTHEQYF. CDR3 nucleotide sequence: TGCGCCAGCAGCTTGGGGGGGGTTTGGGGCAGGGTCACCCACGAGCAGTACTTC.

This clone has more than one count but fewer than ten. This chain links TRBV28 with TRBJ2-5, with 7 bases that match TRBD1. V was clipped by 2 bases and J by 3 bases; unmatched bases: 9. This CDR3 is 16 amino acids long. In germline, CDR1 is MDHEN, CDR2 SYDVKM. The CDR3 spells CASSLTPGQKEETQYF. CDR3 nucleotide sequence: TGTGCCAGCAGTTTAACCCCGGGACAGAAAGAAGAGACCCAGTACTTC.

This chain links TRBV4-3 with TRBJ1-3; D may be TRBD1 (5 bases). Germline values: CDR1 LGHNA, CDR2 YSLEER. The CDR3 runs 15 residues. V gave up 0 bases and J gave up 1 base, with 7 bases separating them. The CDR3 DNA reads TGCGCCAGCAGCCAAGACGGGGGATCTGGAAACACCATATATTTT. Its translation: CASSQDGGSGNTIYF.

This clone has just a few counts. This rearrangement joins TRBV4-3 to TRBJ2-1, with 7 nucleotides matching TRBD2. Per the germline V gene, CDR1 is LGHNA and CDR2 is YSLEER. CDR3 length equals 15 residues. J was trimmed by 0 bases and V by 1 base; bases with no gene match: 0. Written as DNA, the CDR3 is TGCGCCAGCAGCCAAGGGACTAGCTCCTACAATGAGCAGTTCTTC. It is translated as CASSQGTSSYNEQFF.

This clone has only a few counts. The genes are TRBV28 and TRBJ2-5; D remains unclear. Trimming removed 7 bases from V and 5 bases from J, with 14 bases in between. The V gene's germline CDR1 is MDHEN and CDR2 SYDVKM. The CDR3 length is 13 residues. In nucleotides, the CDR3 is TGTGCCAGCACCCTGACCGAGGAGGAGACCCAGTACTTC. It translates to CASTLTEEETQYF. Full variable domain (remainder filled in from reference TRBV28 and TRBJ2-5): DVKVTQSSRYLVKRTGEKVFLECVQDMDHENMFWYRQDPGLGLRLIYFSYDVKMKEKGDIPEGYSVSREKKERFSLILESASTNQTSMYLCASTLTEEETQYFGPGTRLLVL.

A few counts support this clone. Germline and junction disagree at one end, which may indicate a read error. This chain uses TRBV7-9 with TRBJ1-4, with 7 nucleotides matching TRBD1. The CDR3 contains 17 residues. Germline CDR1 SEHNR, CDR2 FQNEAQ (reference sequence). The CDR3: CANSLGGGTLANEKLFF. DNA for the CDR3: TGTGCCAACAGCTTAGGAGGGGGCACTTTAGCTAATGAAAAACTGTTTTTT.

This clone was seen only a few times. The J gene is TRBJ2-7, the V gene TRBV6-5, with D possibly TRBD1 on 5 matching bases. The germline CDR1 and CDR2 sequences are MNHEY and SVGAGI. CDR3 length: 15 amino acids. Trimming cost V 5 bases and J 2 bases, with 16 bases left between them. CDR3 loop: CASSLTYDSTYEQYF. As DNA, the CDR3 is TGTGCCAGCAGTCTCACCTATGACAGTACCTACGAGCAGTACTTC.

This clone was seen only a few times. This chain connects TRBV28 to TRBJ2-4; 7 nucleotides align to TRBD1. J was trimmed by 6 bases and V by 3 bases; bases with no gene match: 11. The V gene's germline CDR1 is MDHEN and CDR2 SYDVKM. The CDR3 contains 16 residues. The CDR3 nucleotides are TGTGCCAGCAGTTTCTTTGTAGGGGGCAGCACAAACATTCAGTACTTC. Translation gives CASSFFVGGSTNIQYF.